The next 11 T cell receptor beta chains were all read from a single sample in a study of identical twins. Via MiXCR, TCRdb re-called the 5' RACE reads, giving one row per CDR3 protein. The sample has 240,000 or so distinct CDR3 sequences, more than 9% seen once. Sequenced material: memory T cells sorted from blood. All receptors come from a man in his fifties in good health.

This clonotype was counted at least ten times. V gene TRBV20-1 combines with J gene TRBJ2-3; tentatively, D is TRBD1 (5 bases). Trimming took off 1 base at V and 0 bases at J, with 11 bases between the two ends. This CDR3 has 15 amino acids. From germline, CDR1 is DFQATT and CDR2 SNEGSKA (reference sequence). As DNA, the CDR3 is TGCAGTGCTAGAGGGGCAGGGTCTAGCACAGATACGCAGTATTTT. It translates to CSARGAGSSTDTQYF.

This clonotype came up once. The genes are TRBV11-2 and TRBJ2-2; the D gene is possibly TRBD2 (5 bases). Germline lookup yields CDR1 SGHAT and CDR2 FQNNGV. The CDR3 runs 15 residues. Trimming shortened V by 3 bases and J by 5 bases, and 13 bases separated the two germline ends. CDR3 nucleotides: TGTGCCAGCAGCTTTGGGAGAGGGCTAACCGGGGAGCTGTTTTTT. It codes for CASSFGRGLTGELFF.

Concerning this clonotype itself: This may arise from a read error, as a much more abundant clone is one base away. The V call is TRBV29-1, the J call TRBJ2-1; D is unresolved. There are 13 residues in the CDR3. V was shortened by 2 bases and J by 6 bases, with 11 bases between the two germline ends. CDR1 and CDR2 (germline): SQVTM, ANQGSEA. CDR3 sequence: CSVEPVPGNEQFF. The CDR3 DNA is TGCAGCGTTGAACCCGTTCCGGGCAATGAGCAGTTCTTC.

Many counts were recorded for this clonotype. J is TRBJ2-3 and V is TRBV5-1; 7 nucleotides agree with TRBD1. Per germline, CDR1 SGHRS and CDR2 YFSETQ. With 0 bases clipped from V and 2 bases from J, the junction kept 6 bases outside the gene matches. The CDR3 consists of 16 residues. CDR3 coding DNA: TGCGCCAGCAGCTTGGAAACAGGGGCCATCACAGATACGCAGTATTTT. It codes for CASSLETGAITDTQYF.

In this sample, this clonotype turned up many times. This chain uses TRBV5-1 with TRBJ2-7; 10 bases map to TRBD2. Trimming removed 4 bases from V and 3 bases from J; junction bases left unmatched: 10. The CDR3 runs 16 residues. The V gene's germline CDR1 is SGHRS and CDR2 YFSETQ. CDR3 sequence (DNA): TGCGCCAGCAGCCAGAATAGCGGGGGGATCCTCTACGAGCAGTACTTC. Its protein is CASSQNSGGILYEQYF.

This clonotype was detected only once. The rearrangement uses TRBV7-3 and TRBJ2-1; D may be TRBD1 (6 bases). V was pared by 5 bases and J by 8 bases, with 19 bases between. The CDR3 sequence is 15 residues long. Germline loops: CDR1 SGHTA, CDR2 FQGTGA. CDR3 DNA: TGTGCCAGCAGCCCAAGTAGTGGGGGCGCGTATGAGCAGTTCTTC. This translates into CASSPSSGGAYEQFF.

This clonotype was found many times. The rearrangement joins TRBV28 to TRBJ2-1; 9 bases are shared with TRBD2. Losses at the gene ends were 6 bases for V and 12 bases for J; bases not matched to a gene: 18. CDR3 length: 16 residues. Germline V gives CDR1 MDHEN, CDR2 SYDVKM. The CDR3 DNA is TGTGCCAGCAGCATTACAGGGCTCGGGACTAGCCGTCGGCAGTTCTTC. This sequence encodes CASSITGLGTSRRQFF.

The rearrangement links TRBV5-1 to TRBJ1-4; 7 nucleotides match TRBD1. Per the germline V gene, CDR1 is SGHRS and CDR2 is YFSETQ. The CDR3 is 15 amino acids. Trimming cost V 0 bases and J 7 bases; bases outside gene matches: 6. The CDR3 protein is CASSLAGTEGEKLFF. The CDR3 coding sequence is TGCGCCAGCAGCTTGGCCGGGACAGAGGGTGAAAAACTGTTTTTT.

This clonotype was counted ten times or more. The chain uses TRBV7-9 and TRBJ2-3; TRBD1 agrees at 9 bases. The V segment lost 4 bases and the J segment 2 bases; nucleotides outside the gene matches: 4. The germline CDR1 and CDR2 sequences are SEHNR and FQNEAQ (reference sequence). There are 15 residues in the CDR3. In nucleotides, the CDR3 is TGTGCCAGCAGCTACGGACAGGGGAACACAGATACGCAGTATTTT. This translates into CASSYGQGNTDTQYF.

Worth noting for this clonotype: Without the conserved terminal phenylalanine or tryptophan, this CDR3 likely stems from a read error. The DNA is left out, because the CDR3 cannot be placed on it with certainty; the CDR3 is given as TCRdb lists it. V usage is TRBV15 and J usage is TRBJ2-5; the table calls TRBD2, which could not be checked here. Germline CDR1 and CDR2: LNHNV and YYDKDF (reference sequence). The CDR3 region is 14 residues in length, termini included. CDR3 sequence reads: CATSRTSGRAIATV.

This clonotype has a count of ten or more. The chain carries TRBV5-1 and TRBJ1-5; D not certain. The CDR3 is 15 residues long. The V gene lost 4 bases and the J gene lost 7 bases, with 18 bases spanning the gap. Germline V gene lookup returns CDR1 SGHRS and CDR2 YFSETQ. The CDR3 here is CASSPQVGSGQPQHF. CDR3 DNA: TGCGCCAGCAGCCCACAAGTGGGGAGCGGCCAGCCCCAGCATTTT.